This TCR beta chain originates from a study of blood T cell repertoires in COVID-19. Across the study: Samples of COVID-19 (acute and convalescent) were obtained from the United States, Italy and Spain.

Authors' processing steps: Using reference gene primer amplification, nucleated cell counts were estimated. The protocol was immunoSEQ multiplex PCR, while the TCRdb copy is restricted to in-frame clones and leaves out a portion. That table supplies the V and J calls and clone size; D and trimming were determined from the DNA. Among about 230,000 clones, 80% to 90% were seen once, and the ten largest hold approximately 0.89%. The germline V gene has CDR1 SGDLS and CDR2 YYNGEE. This CDR3 is 15 amino acids long. The ends lost 4 bases at V and 5 bases at J; junction bases unmatched: 10. The sample consisted of peripheral blood. The source of this sequence is a man aged 35 to 55 with acute or convalescent COVID-19. The chain joins TRBV9 to TRBJ2-3; 7 bases fit TRBD2. This CDR3 is CASSSGGRDGDTQYF. The CDR3 DNA sequence: TGTGCCAGCAGCTCCGGGGGGAGGGACGGAGATACGCAGTATTTT.